These T cell receptor beta chains were read from a single sample in a study of CD8 T cells in ankylosing spondylitis. MiXCR, run by TCRdb on the 5' RACE reads, gives a single entry per CDR3 protein. The data contain a few hundred thousand distinct CDR3 sequences, about a fifth of them singletons. Sample: blood, either unsorted or a sorted T cell fraction (not recorded which). The receptors stem from a male donor with ankylosing spondylitis. Each CDR3 is given with its conserved first and last residue. The order of the fields is V gene, D gene, clone size, J gene, CDR3 protein, CDR3 DNA. A D gene is named only where the DNA matches it firmly. A clone size is listed for some rows: how often the clone was seen (once, few, many), or a class if it is expanded.

>TRBV4-1|TRBD2|few|TRBJ2-7
CASSRGLAGVFSGGEQYF
TGCGCCAGCAGCCGAGGACTAGCGGGAGTTTTTTCCGGGGGCGAGCAGTACTTC
>TRBV9|.|few|TRBJ2-7
CASSVETLGYEQYF
TGTGCCAGCAGCGTAGAAACCCTCGGGTACGAGCAGTACTTC
>TRBV20-1|.|.|TRBJ1-6
CSARQAAPSPLHF
TGCAGTGCTAGGCAGGCTGCCCCTTCACCCCTCCACTTT
>TRBV24-1|.|few|TRBJ2-1
CATSDLRNEQFF
TGTGCCACCAGTGATTTGAGAAATGAGCAGTTCTTC
>TRBV10-3|.|few|TRBJ1-1
CAISENDQGEAFF
TGTGCCATCAGTGAGAACGACCAGGGTGAAGCTTTCTTT
>TRBV7-6|.|once|TRBJ2-1
CASSLMRANEQFF
TGTGCCAGCAGCTTAATGCGAGCCAATGAGCAGTTCTTC
>TRBV27|.|many|TRBJ1-3
CASSPRAGGNTIYF
TGTGCCAGCAGTCCGCGGGCCGGCGGAAACACCATATATTTT
>TRBV25-1|TRBD2|many|TRBJ2-7
CASSDVSGSYSYEQYF
TGTGCCAGCAGTGATGTGAGCGGGAGTTATTCCTACGAGCAGTACTTC
>TRBV10-3|.|.|TRBJ2-3
CAISLVPSSSTDTQYF
TGTGCCATCAGCCTTGTGCCCAGTTCGAGCACAGATACGCAGTATTTT
>TRBV15|TRBD2|few|TRBJ2-1
CATSEPGLAHNEQFF
TGTGCCACCAGCGAGCCGGGACTAGCGCACAATGAGCAGTTCTTC
>TRBV12-3/TRBV12-4|.|.|TRBJ2-5
CASSSGSSGRVTQYF
TGTGCCAGCAGTTCGGGGAGCAGCGGGCGTGTGACCCAGTACTTC
>TRBV12-3/TRBV12-4|.|.|TRBJ1-1
CASSLQGFTEAFF
TGTGCCAGCAGCCTACAGGGTTTCACTGAAGCTTTCTTT
>TRBV6-5|.|few|TRBJ1-4
CASSHHGRVKSEKLFF
TGTGCCAGCAGTCACCACGGGAGAGTGAAAAGCGAAAAACTGTTTTTT
>TRBV15|TRBD1|.|TRBJ1-6
CATSSSTGGNSPLHF
TGTGCCACCAGCAGTTCTACAGGGGGCAACTCACCCCTCCACTTT
>TRBV6-2/TRBV6-3|.|few|TRBJ2-2
CASSPTRAGELFF
TGTGCCAGCAGCCCCACTAGGGCCGGGGAGCTGTTTTTT
>TRBV27|TRBD2|.|TRBJ2-1
CASSPSPLAGGYNEQFF
TGTGCCAGCAGTCCCTCCCCACTAGCGGGCGGCTACAATGAGCAGTTCTTC
>TRBV6-1|.|few|TRBJ1-5
CATKRGNQPQHF
TGTGCCACCAAGAGGGGCAATCAGCCCCAGCATTTT
>TRBV20-1|TRBD1|.|TRBJ2-2
CSASFGQVDGELFF
TGCAGTGCTAGCTTCGGACAGGTAGACGGGGAGCTGTTTTTT
>TRBV5-6|TRBD2|.|TRBJ2-7
CASSTVRGNYEQYF
TGTGCCAGCAGCACCGTGCGGGGGAACTACGAGCAGTACTTC
>TRBV3-1|.|.|TRBJ2-5
CASSQVTPRGQYF
TGTGCCAGCAGCCAAGTGACGCCCCGGGGCCAGTACTTC
>TRBV6-1|TRBD1|.|TRBJ2-2
CASNHRGITGELFF
TGTGCCAGCAACCACAGGGGGATCACCGGGGAGCTGTTTTTT
>TRBV10-3|TRBD1|.|TRBJ2-3
CAISGRDRSTDTQYF
TGTGCCATCAGTGGCCGGGACAGAAGCACAGATACGCAGTATTTT
>TRBV7-2|.|many|TRBJ2-5
CASSFQPGTQYF
TGTGCCAGCAGCTTCCAGCCTGGGACCCAGTACTTC
>TRBV14|TRBD2|.|TRBJ2-7
CASSATSGTYEQYF
TGTGCCAGCAGCGCGACTAGCGGGACCTACGAGCAGTACTTC
>TRBV5-1|TRBD1|few|TRBJ1-5
CASSLDRELPQHF
TGCGCCAGCAGCCTGGACAGGGAGTTACCCCAGCATTTT
>TRBV5-1|.|few|TRBJ1-1
CASSLTGSGTEAFF
TGCGCCAGCAGCTTGACAGGATCGGGCACTGAAGCTTTCTTT
>TRBV9|TRBD1|few|TRBJ1-3
CASSGRQGSGNTIYF
TGTGCCAGCAGCGGCAGACAGGGCTCTGGAAACACCATATATTTT
>TRBV4-1|TRBD1|.|TRBJ1-6
CASSPNRDRVPNSPLHF
TGCGCCAGCAGTCCAAATCGGGACAGGGTTCCAAATTCACCCCTCCACTTT
>TRBV7-3|TRBD2|.|TRBJ2-2
CASRGGPSNTGELFF
TGTGCCAGCCGGGGGGGGCCCTCGAACACCGGGGAGCTGTTTTTT
>TRBV29-1|.|.|TRBJ1-1
CSGKGTEAFF
TGCAGCGGCAAGGGCACTGAAGCTTTCTTT
>TRBV3-1|.|few|TRBJ1-1
CASSQVGNTEAFF
TGTGCCAGCAGCCAGGTGGGGAACACTGAAGCTTTCTTT
>TRBV3-1|.|.|TRBJ2-1
CASSQDTNYNEQFF
TGTGCCAGCAGCCAAGATACGAACTACAATGAGCAGTTCTTC
>TRBV12-3/TRBV12-4|TRBD2|.|TRBJ2-1
CASSAPGTSGNDEQFF
TGTGCCAGCAGTGCTCCCGGGACTAGCGGGAACGATGAGCAGTTCTTC
>TRBV7-9|.|many|TRBJ2-7
CASSALYEQYF
TGTGCCAGCAGCGCCCTCTACGAGCAGTACTTC
>TRBV6-2/TRBV6-3|.|.|TRBJ1-1
CASSWGGDHEAFF
TGTGCCAGCAGTTGGGGGGGAGATCATGAAGCTTTCTTT
>TRBV7-2|TRBD1|.|TRBJ1-6
CASSDNRGRSPLHF
TGTGCCAGCAGCGATAATAGGGGGCGTTCACCCCTCCACTTT
>TRBV27|TRBD1|.|TRBJ1-5
CASSETDRGLNQPQHF
TGTGCCAGCAGTGAAACGGACAGGGGGCTAAATCAGCCCCAGCATTTT
>TRBV20-1|TRBD1|few|TRBJ2-1
CSARLGTGGKNEQFF
TGCAGTGCTAGACTTGGGACAGGGGGTAAGAATGAGCAGTTCTTC
>TRBV3-1|TRBD2|once|TRBJ2-1
CASPRARLAFRTEGVGEQFF
TGTGCCAGCCCCAGGGCCAGACTAGCGTTCAGAACTGAGGGTGTGGGTGAGCAGTTCTTC
>TRBV4-3|TRBD2|.|TRBJ2-1
CASSQLAGGRYNEQFF
TGCGCCAGCAGCCAACTAGCGGGAGGCCGCTACAATGAGCAGTTCTTC
>TRBV7-8|.|few|TRBJ1-4
CASSLGSPGFGREKLFF
TGTGCCAGCAGCTTAGGTTCCCCAGGGTTCGGTCGTGAAAAACTGTTTTTT
>TRBV12-3/TRBV12-4|TRBD1|many|TRBJ1-1
CASSSTNRGMNTEAFF
TGTGCCAGCAGTTCCACAAACAGGGGGATGAACACTGAAGCTTTCTTT
>TRBV20-1|.|few|TRBJ2-5
CSARGQETQYF
TGCAGTGCCCGAGGCCAAGAGACCCAGTACTTC
>TRBV24-1|TRBD1|once|TRBJ1-1
CATSDSSPGTGMDTEAFF
TGTGCCACCAGTGACTCGAGTCCCGGGACAGGGATGGACACTGAAGCTTTCTTT
>TRBV20-1|.|.|TRBJ1-5
CSASRGGNQPQHF
TGCAGTGCGAGTAGAGGGGGCAATCAGCCCCAGCATTTT
>TRBV5-1|.|.|TRBJ2-1
CASSAGRSPRSYNEQFF
TGCGCCAGCAGCGCGGGGAGGTCCCCTCGGTCCTACAATGAGCAGTTCTTC
>TRBV29-1|.|.|TRBJ1-3
CSVDWTLSGNTIYF
TGCAGCGTTGATTGGACTCTCTCTGGAAACACCATATATTTT
>TRBV18|TRBD1|.|TRBJ1-1
CASSPTRQGDTEAFF
TGTGCCAGCTCACCAACGAGACAGGGAGACACTGAAGCTTTCTTT
>TRBV7-2|.|.|TRBJ2-3
CASSYRWGNTQYF
TGTGCCAGCAGCTATCGCTGGGGGAATACGCAGTATTTT
>TRBV2|.|.|TRBJ2-3
CASSELVRSTDTQYF
TGTGCCAGCAGTGAATTGGTGCGGAGCACAGATACGCAGTATTTT
>TRBV20-1|TRBD1|.|TRBJ1-2
CSARDGDRGYGYTF
TGCAGTGCTAGAGATGGGGACAGGGGCTATGGCTACACCTTC
>TRBV20-1|.|few|TRBJ2-7
CSVSSDSYEQYF
TGCAGTGTCTCTAGCGACTCCTACGAGCAGTACTTC
>TRBV5-1|.|few|TRBJ2-2
CASSLAVVDGELFF
TGCGCCAGCAGCTTGGCCGTTGTCGACGGGGAGCTGTTTTTT
>TRBV7-3|.|many|TRBJ1-1
CASSYQRNTEAFF
TGTGCCAGCAGCTACCAGAGGAACACTGAAGCTTTCTTT
>TRBV4-1|.|.|TRBJ1-2
CATSRTREANYGYTF
TGCGCCACCAGCCGGACCCGGGAAGCTAACTATGGCTACACCTTC
>TRBV7-6|.|few|TRBJ2-7
CASSLGRREEQYF
TGTGCCAGCAGCTTAGGGCGCAGGGAAGAGCAGTACTTC